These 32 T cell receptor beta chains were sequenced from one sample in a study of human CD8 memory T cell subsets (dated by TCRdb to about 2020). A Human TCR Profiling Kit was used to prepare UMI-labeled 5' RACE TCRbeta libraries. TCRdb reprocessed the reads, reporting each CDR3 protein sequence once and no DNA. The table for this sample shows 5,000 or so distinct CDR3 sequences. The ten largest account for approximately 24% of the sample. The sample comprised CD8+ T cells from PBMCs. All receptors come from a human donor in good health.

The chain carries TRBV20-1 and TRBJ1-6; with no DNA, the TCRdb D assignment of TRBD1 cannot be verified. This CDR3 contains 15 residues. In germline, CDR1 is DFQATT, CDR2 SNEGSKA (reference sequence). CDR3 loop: CSARDPGQGYSPLHF.

This CDR3 reads CASSVTDSTQETQYF. The chain recombines TRBV9 with TRBJ2-5; TCRdb names TRBD1, which stays unverified in the absence of DNA. This CDR3 comprises 15 residues. Germline values: CDR1 SGDLS, CDR2 YYNGEE.

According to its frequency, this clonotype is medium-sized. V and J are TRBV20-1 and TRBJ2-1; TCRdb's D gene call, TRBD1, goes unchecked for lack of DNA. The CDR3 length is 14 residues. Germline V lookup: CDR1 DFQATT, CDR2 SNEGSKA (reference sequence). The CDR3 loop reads CSASGGSSYNEQFF.

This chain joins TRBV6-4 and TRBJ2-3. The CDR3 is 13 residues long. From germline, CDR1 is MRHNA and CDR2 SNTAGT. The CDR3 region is CASSDSTTDTQYF.

CDR3 amino acids: CASSTTGGHEKLFF. J is TRBJ1-4 and V is TRBV6-2 or TRBV6-3; TCRdb picks TRBD1, but there is no DNA to check that call. The CDR3 has 14 residues. CDR1 is MNHEY and CDR2 is SVGEGT in the germline V gene.

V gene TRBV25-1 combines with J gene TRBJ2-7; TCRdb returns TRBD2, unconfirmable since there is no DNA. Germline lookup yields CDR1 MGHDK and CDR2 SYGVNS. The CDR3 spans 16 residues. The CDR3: CASSELRPSEYNEQYF.

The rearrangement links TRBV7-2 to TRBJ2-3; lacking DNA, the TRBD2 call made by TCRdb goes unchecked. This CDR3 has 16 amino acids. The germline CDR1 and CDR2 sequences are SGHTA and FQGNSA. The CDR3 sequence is CASSLLAAGFTDTQYF.

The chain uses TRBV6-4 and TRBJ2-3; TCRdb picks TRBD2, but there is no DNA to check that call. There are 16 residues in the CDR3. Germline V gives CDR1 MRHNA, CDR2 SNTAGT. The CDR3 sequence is CASSDTAGTSGDTQYF.

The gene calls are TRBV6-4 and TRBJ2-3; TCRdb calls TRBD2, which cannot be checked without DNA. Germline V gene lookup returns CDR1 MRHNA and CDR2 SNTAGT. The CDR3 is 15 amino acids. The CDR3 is CASSVIAGARDTQYF.

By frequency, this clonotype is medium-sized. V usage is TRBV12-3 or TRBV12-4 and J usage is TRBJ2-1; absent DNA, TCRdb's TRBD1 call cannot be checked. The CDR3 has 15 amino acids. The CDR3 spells CASSPLGGGISEQFF.

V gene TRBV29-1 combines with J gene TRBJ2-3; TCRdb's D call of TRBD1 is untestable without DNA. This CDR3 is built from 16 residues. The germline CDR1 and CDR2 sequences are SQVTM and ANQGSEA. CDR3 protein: CSVEDTRDRGTDTQYF.

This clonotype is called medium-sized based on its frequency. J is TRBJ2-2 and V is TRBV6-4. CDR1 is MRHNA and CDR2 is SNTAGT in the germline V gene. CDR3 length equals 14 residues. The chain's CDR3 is CASSDSNDPGELFF.

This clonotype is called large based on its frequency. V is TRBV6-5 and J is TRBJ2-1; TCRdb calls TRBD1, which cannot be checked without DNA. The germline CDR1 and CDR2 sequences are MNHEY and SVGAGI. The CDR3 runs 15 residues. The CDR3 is CASSPSGTHRHEQFF.

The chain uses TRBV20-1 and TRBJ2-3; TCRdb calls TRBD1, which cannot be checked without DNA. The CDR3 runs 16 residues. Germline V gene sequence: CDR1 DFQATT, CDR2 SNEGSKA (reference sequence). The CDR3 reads CSARGARQITTDTQYF.

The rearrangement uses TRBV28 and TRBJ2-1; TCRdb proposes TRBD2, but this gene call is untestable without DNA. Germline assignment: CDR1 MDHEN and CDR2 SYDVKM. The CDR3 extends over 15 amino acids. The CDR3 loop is CASSPPSGGYNEQFF.

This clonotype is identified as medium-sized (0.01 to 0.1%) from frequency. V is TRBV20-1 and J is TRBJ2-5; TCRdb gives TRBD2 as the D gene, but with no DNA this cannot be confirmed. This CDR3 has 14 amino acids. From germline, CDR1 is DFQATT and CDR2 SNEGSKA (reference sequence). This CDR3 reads CSARDGREQETQYF.

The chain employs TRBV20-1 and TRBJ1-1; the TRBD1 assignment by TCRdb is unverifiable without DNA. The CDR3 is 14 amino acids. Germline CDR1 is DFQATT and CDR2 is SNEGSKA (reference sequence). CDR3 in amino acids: CSARRDRGATEAFF.

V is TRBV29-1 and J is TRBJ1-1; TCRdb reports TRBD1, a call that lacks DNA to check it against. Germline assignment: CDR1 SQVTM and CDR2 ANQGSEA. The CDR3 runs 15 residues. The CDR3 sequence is CSVFQPGHRNTEAFF.

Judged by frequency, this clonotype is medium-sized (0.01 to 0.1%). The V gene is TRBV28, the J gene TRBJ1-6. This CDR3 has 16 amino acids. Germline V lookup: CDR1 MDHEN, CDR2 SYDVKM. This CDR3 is CASSVSGDSYNSPLHF.

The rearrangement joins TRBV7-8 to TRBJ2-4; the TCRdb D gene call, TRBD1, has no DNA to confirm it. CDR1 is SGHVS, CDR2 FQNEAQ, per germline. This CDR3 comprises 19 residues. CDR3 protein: CASSPRTDQPVLAKNIQYF.

The CDR3 spells CASSLVGGRYNEQFF. The chain has TRBV7-6 and TRBJ2-1; TCRdb names TRBD2, which stays unverified in the absence of DNA. Germline values: CDR1 SGHVS, CDR2 FNYEAQ. The CDR3 runs 15 residues.

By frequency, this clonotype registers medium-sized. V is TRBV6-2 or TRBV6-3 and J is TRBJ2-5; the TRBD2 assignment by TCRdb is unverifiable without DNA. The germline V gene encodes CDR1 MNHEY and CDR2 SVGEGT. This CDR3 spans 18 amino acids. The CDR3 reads CASSHLTGLAGAAETQYF.

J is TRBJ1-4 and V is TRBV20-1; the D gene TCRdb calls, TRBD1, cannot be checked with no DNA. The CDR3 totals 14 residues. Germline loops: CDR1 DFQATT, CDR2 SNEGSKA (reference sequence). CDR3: CSAPPTDSNEKLFF.

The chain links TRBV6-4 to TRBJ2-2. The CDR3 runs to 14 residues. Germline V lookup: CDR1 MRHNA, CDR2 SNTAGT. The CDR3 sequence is CASSDSSAAGELFF.

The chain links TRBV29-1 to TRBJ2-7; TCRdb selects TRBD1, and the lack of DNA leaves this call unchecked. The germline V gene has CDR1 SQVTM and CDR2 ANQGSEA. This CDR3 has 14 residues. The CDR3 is CSAGSGTGSYEQYF.

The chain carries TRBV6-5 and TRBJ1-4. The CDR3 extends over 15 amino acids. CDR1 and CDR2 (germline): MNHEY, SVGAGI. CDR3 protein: CASSVRTIPGEKLFF.

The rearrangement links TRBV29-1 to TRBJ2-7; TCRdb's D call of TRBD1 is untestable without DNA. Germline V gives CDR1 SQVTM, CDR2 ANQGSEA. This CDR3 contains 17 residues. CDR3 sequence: CSVGSPLLGQDVYEQYF.

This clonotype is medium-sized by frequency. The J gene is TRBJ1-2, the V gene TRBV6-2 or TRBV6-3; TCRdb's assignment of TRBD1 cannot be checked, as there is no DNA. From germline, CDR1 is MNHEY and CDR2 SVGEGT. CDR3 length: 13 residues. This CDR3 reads CASRGPGDHGYTF.

Here the CDR3 reads CSVGDREHSPLHF. The rearrangement uses TRBV29-1 and TRBJ1-6; TCRdb's assignment of TRBD1 cannot be checked, as there is no DNA. CDR3 length: 13 amino acids. The V gene's germline CDR1 is SQVTM and CDR2 ANQGSEA. The variable domain in full, completed from reference TRBV29-1 and TRBJ1-6, reads SAVISQKPSRDICQRGTSLTIQCQVDSQVTMMFWYRQQPGQSLTLIATANQGSEATYESGFVIDKFPISRPNLTFSTLTVSNMSPEDSSIYLCSVGDREHSPLHFGNGTRLTVT.

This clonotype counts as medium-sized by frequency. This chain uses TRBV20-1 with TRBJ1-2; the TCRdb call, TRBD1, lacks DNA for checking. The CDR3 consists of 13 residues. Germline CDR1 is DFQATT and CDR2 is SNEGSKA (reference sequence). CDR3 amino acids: CSARRPGDYGYTF.

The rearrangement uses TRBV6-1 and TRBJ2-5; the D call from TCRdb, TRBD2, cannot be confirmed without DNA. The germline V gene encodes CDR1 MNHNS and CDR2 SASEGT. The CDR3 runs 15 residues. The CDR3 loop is CASSELAGGQETQYF.

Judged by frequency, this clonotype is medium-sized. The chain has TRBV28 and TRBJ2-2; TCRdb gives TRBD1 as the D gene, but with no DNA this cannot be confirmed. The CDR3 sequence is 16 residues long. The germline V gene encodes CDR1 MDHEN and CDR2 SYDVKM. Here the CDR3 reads CASSSRQGGETGELFF.